The sequence of this TCR beta chain was determined in a study of blood T cell repertoires in COVID-19. Study background: Acute and convalescent COVID-19 samples came from the United States, Italy and Spain.

The germline V gene has CDR1 SGHRS and CDR2 YFSETQ. The J segment lost 0 bases and the V segment lost 3 bases, leaving 7 bases of the junction unmatched. This CDR3 region has 16 residues. Recruitment covered under 25 US areas and drew participants whose ages spanned roughly 18 to 100 years. Sequencing was performed with immunoSEQ multiplex PCR; in TCRdb, only in-frame clones are kept and a portion is missing. The table includes under 300,000 clones, approximately 86% detected once. The receptor was derived from a woman aged 30 to 39 with acute COVID-19. The sequenced sample was PBMCs or T cells enriched from blood (not recorded which). This chain connects TRBV5-1 to TRBJ2-7; 9 nucleotides align to TRBD1. CDR3 residues: CASSSQVDRGSYEQYF. CDR3 DNA: TGCGCCAGCAGCTCCCAGGTGGACAGGGGCTCCTACGAGCAGTACTTC.